The next 27 T cell receptor beta chains were all read from a single sample in a study of identical twins. TCRdb independently ran MiXCR on the 5' RACE reads; one entry per CDR3 protein. This table has about 210,000 distinct CDR3 sequences, around a tenth appearing once. Sequenced input: memory (CD45RO+) T cells sorted from blood. All receptors come from a woman younger than 30 in good health.

The V gene is TRBV5-1, the J gene TRBJ2-7; D might be TRBD1 (5 bases). The CDR3 spans 16 residues. Trimming shortened V by 3 bases and J by 2 bases, and 18 bases separated the two germline ends. Germline loops: CDR1 SGHRS, CDR2 YFSETQ. As DNA, the CDR3 is TGCGCCAGCAGCTCCAGCCCCCGGACAAGAGCCTACGAGCAGTACTTC. Translated: CASSSSPRTRAYEQYF.

The rearrangement links TRBV6-2 or TRBV6-3 to TRBJ2-7, with 8 bases lining up with TRBD2. CDR3 length equals 13 residues. Germline V gene lookup returns CDR1 MNHEY and CDR2 SVGEGT. After removal of 8 bases from V and 2 bases from J, the junction contained 5 bases not matched to a gene. CDR3 amino acids: CASREGHTYEQYF. For the CDR3, the DNA is TGTGCCAGCCGGGAGGGACACACCTACGAGCAGTACTTC.

The rearrangement uses TRBV12-3 or TRBV12-4 and TRBJ2-7, with D maybe TRBD1 (5 bases). This CDR3 has 14 amino acids. V was trimmed by 3 bases and J by 1 base, leaving 10 bases between them. The DNA of the CDR3 is TGTGCCAGCAGTTTCGCAGGGATGTCCTACGAGCAGTACTTC. It encodes CASSFAGMSYEQYF.

This clonotype was counted many times. The chain joins TRBV12-3 or TRBV12-4 to TRBJ1-2; 7 bases are shared with TRBD1. The CDR3 length is 14 residues. Trimming took 3 bases from V and 6 from J; bases not matched to a gene: 7. This CDR3 is CASSLYRGRDGYTF. The CDR3 coding sequence is TGTGCCAGCAGTTTGTACAGGGGAAGGGATGGCTACACCTTC.

The chain links TRBV20-1 to TRBJ2-7; either TRBD1 or TRBD2 may supply D (5 bases each). Germline V gives CDR1 DFQATT, CDR2 SNEGSKA (reference sequence). Trimming took 1 base from V and 2 from J, leaving 12 bases between them. The CDR3 is made up of 14 amino acids. CDR3 region: CSARGGTETYEQYF. The CDR3 nucleotides are TGCAGTGCTAGAGGTGGGACGGAAACCTACGAGCAGTACTTC.

The chain is built from TRBV7-2 and TRBJ2-2; possibly TRBD1 for D (5 bases). Germline V gene lookup returns CDR1 SGHTA and CDR2 FQGNSA. The length of the CDR3 is 15 residues. V was cut by 8 bases and J by 4 bases, with 17 bases left in between. DNA for the CDR3: TGTGCCAGCCTCCAGGGCGGCACCCGCACCGGGGAGCTGTTTTTT. This gives the protein CASLQGGTRTGELFF. The full variable domain, its missing parts supplied by reference TRBV7-2 and TRBJ2-2, is GAGVSQSPSNKVTEKGKDVELRCDPISGHTALYWYRQSLGQGLEFLIYFQGNSAPDKSGLPSDRFSAERTGGSVSTLTIQRTQQEDSAVYLCASLQGGTRTGELFFGEGSRLTVL.

This clonotype turned up a few times. This chain joins TRBV7-8 and TRBJ1-2; D may be TRBD1 (5 bases). The CDR3 length is 14 residues. CDR1 is SGHVS and CDR2 is FQNEAQ in the germline V gene. V gave up 5 bases and J gave up 3 bases, with 13 bases separating them. The DNA of the CDR3 is TGTGCCAGCAGCACCGACAGTGAATACTATGGCTACACCTTC. Protein: CASSTDSEYYGYTF.

This clonotype was recorded a few times. This chain joins TRBV19 and TRBJ1-1; 7 bases line up with TRBD1. The ends lost 1 base at V and 4 bases at J; junction bases unmatched: 9. Germline V CDR1 and CDR2: LNHDA, SQIVND (reference sequence). This CDR3 is built from 16 residues. The CDR3 nucleotides are TGTGCCAGTAGTATAGGTTCCAGGGGGATGGGCACTGAAGCTTTCTTT. Translated: CASSIGSRGMGTEAFF.

This clonotype was counted at least ten times. The chain uses TRBV10-3 and TRBJ2-1; D is unclear. The CDR3 is 11 residues long. V dropped 3 bases and J dropped 10 bases, with 7 bases sitting between them. CDR1 is ENHRY and CDR2 is SYGVKD in the germline V gene. The CDR3 nucleotides are TGTGCCATCAGTGAAGAGTTCGAGCAGTTCTTC. Protein: CAISEEFEQFF.

This clonotype was found a few times. The chain carries TRBV25-1 and TRBJ2-1; 7 bases line up with TRBD2. The CDR3 sequence is 15 residues long. Germline lookup yields CDR1 MGHDK and CDR2 SYGVNS. The V and J ends lost 10 bases and 15 bases, in that order; junction bases with no gene match: 24. The CDR3 sequence is CANGSILAAKPLGFF. Written as DNA, the CDR3 is TGTGCCAATGGATCGATTCTAGCGGCAAAACCCTTGGGGTTCTTC.

The chain links TRBV6-2 or TRBV6-3 to TRBJ2-5; D remains ambiguous. Trimming stripped 6 bases from V and 5 bases from J, with 10 bases between. Germline CDR1 is MNHEY and CDR2 is SVGEGT. The CDR3 runs to 12 residues. CDR3 sequence reads: CASRVTGETQYF. The CDR3 DNA reads as TGTGCCAGCAGAGTAACTGGGGAGACCCAGTACTTC.

This rearrangement joins TRBV20-1 to TRBJ1-2, with D possibly being TRBD1 (5 bases). V lost 0 bases and J 8 bases, leaving 19 bases between the germline ends. The CDR3 has 15 residues. Germline V gives CDR1 DFQATT, CDR2 SNEGSKA (reference sequence). The CDR3 DNA follows: TGCAGTGCTAGAGATAGGGTGGGGGGTAGGAGCGGCTACACCTTC. Its translation: CSARDRVGGRSGYTF.

The V call is TRBV9, the J call TRBJ2-7; 9 bases fit TRBD1. The CDR3 runs to 15 residues. Unmatched junction bases numbered 8, after V lost 3 bases and J lost 4 bases. Germline CDR1 is SGDLS and CDR2 is YYNGEE. The CDR3 protein is CASSATGTGFYEQYF. The CDR3 nucleotides read TGTGCCAGCAGCGCTACCGGGACAGGGTTTTACGAGCAGTACTTC.

The chain joins TRBV6-1 to TRBJ2-1; TRBD1 aligns across 7 bases. V was clipped by 9 bases and J by 6 bases; unmatched bases: 5. The CDR3 is 12 residues long. Germline assignment: CDR1 MNHNS and CDR2 SASEGT. The CDR3 here is CASNRGFNEQFF. The CDR3 DNA follows: TGTGCCAGTAACAGGGGATTCAATGAGCAGTTCTTC.

The chain is built from TRBV4-3 and TRBJ2-3, with 12 positions matching TRBD2. Germline values: CDR1 LGHNA, CDR2 YSLEER. With 3 bases clipped from V and 4 bases from J, the junction kept 11 bases outside the gene matches. CDR3 length equals 18 residues. In DNA form, the CDR3 reads TGCGCCAGCAGCCAGGGGTCGACTAGCGGGAGATGGGCAGATACGCAGTATTTT. This codes for CASSQGSTSGRWADTQYF.

Only a few counts were recorded for this clonotype. This rearrangement joins TRBV20-1 to TRBJ1-4; TRBD1 aligns across 7 bases. Germline lookup yields CDR1 DFQATT and CDR2 SNEGSKA (reference sequence). This CDR3 is built from 13 residues. V lost 5 bases to trimming and J lost 8 bases; unmatched junction nucleotides: 8. CDR3 residues: CSAGRQGWEKLFF. The CDR3 DNA sequence: TGCAGTGCTGGCCGACAGGGTTGGGAAAAACTGTTTTTT.

This clonotype was picked up many times. CDR3 DNA: TGCGCCAGCAGCTCTTCAGGGTCCACAGATACGCAGTATTTT. Translation: CASSSSGSTDTQYF. The chain combines TRBV5-1 with TRBJ2-3; D might be TRBD1 (5 bases). Trimming pared 3 bases from V and 2 bases from J, leaving 10 bases between. CDR3 size: 14 residues. Looked up from germline, CDR1 is SGHRS and CDR2 is YFSETQ.

Only a few counts were recorded for this clonotype. The V call is TRBV7-2, the J call TRBJ1-6, with D perhaps TRBD1 (5 bases). V lost 7 bases and J lost 0, with 16 bases in between. This CDR3 comprises 17 residues. From germline, CDR1 is SGHTA and CDR2 FQGNSA. The CDR3: CASNPWGGSSYNSPLHF. CDR3 nucleotides: TGTGCCAGCAACCCGTGGGGGGGGAGCTCCTATAATTCACCCCTCCACTTT.

This clonotype was seen only a few times. This sequence joins TRBV3-1 and TRBJ2-1; D is tentatively TRBD1 or TRBD2 (5 bases each). Germline CDR1 reads LGHDT; CDR2 reads YNNKEL (reference sequence). The CDR3 covers 13 residues. The V end was cut by 0 bases, the J end by 7 bases, with 7 bases between. CDR3 coding DNA: TGTGCCAGCAGCCAAGATTGGGGGAATGAGCAGTTCTTC. Protein sequence: CASSQDWGNEQFF.

In its sample, this clonotype was seen a few times. The chain is built from TRBV4-2 and TRBJ2-1, with TRBD2 matching over 12 bases. Germline CDR1 reads LGHNA; CDR2 reads YNFKEQ. CDR3 length: 17 amino acids. V shed 1 base and J 8 bases; nucleotides not matched to a gene: 9. The CDR3 DNA follows: TGTGCCAGCAGCCAAGTTTCCCCTAGCGGGGGGGGCTATGAGCAGTTCTTC. Protein sequence: CASSQVSPSGGGYEQFF.

This clonotype was seen repeatedly, ten times or more. This chain uses TRBV12-3 or TRBV12-4 with TRBJ2-3, with 11 nucleotides matching TRBD2. The length of the CDR3 is 16 residues. Trimming removed 3 bases from V and 8 bases from J; junction bases left unmatched: 10. The CDR3 bases are TGTGCCAGCAGTTTTACTAGCGGGGGTGTCCAGGGTACGCAGTATTTT. This codes for CASSFTSGGVQGTQYF.

This clonotype was counted between two and nine times. This chain uses TRBV12-3 or TRBV12-4 with TRBJ2-2; 7 bases agree with TRBD1. The CDR3 covers 14 residues. J gave up 1 base and V 11 bases, and 7 bases lay outside the gene matches. CDR3 in DNA: TGTGCCGGTACCGGGACAGAGAACACCGGGGAGCTGTTTTTT. Translation gives CAGTGTENTGELFF.

CDR3 nucleotides: TGCAGTGGCGAGGTTGTCGATACGCAGTATTTT. Its translation: CSGEVVDTQYF. V gene TRBV20-1 combines with J gene TRBJ2-3; unclear D gene. Germline V gene sequence: CDR1 DFQATT, CDR2 SNEGSKA (reference sequence). Trimming pared 7 bases from V and 6 bases from J, leaving 11 bases between. This CDR3 contains 11 residues.

The chain employs TRBV4-2 and TRBJ1-1, with D perhaps matching TRBD1 (5 bases). The V end was cut by 5 bases, the J end by 4 bases, with 14 bases between. Per germline, CDR1 LGHNA and CDR2 YNFKEQ. This CDR3 region has 14 residues. The CDR3 is CASSTGARGTEAFF. DNA of the CDR3: TGTGCCAGCAGCACCGGGGCTCGGGGCACTGAAGCTTTCTTT.

This clonotype was counted a few times. The chain recombines TRBV7-9 with TRBJ2-3, with D perhaps TRBD2 (7 bases). Trimming shortened V by 5 bases and J by 1 base, and 13 bases separated the two germline ends. This CDR3 is built from 15 residues. The V gene's germline CDR1 is SEHNR and CDR2 FQNEAQ (reference sequence). CDR3 loop: CASSPGGGRTDTQYF. Written as DNA, the CDR3 is TGTGCCAGCAGCCCTGGGGGGGGGCGCACAGATACGCAGTATTTT.

This clonotype has at least ten counts. This chain joins TRBV5-1 and TRBJ2-1, with D uncertain. This CDR3 contains 14 residues. Trimming pared 1 base from V and 5 bases from J, leaving 10 bases between. In germline, CDR1 is SGHRS, CDR2 YFSETQ. CDR3: CASSLSSRDNEQFF. CDR3 nucleotides: TGCGCCAGCAGCTTGTCAAGCAGAGACAATGAGCAGTTCTTC.

This clonotype was detected many times. The V gene is TRBV5-1, the J gene TRBJ2-1; the match to TRBD2 covers 8 bases. Germline CDR1 SGHRS, CDR2 YFSETQ. This CDR3 spans 15 amino acids. The J segment lost 2 bases and the V segment lost 5 bases, leaving 6 bases of the junction unmatched. CDR3 sequence (DNA): TGCGCCAGCAGTTACAAGCGGGGGACCTACAATGAGCAGTTCTTC. Translated: CASSYKRGTYNEQFF.